This TCR beta chain was sequenced during a study of vaccination and CD4 T cells after COVID-19. General study results and limits: Researchers looked at relatively few convalescent patients and had no early post-infection timepoints.

The Oncomine TCR Beta short-read assay was applied to DNA of cultured CD4+ T cells. In TCRdb, the PCR reads were re-called with MiXCR into one record per CDR3 protein. Found here are around 10,000 distinct CDR3 sequences, roughly 57% of them singletons; the top ten hold 24%. Treatment indicated: roughly 11-day PBMC culture with coronavirus spike peptide pools or control peptides (ViraFEST assay). This CDR3 is built from 17 residues. Trimming took 5 bases from V and 2 from J, leaving 21 bases between them. From germline, CDR1 is MNHEY and CDR2 SMNVEV (reference sequence). On this clonotype: The target antigen is unknown.

This TCR derives from a human donor who had recovered from COVID-19. The sample consisted of CD4+ T cells from blood, cultured in vitro. The chain links TRBV27 to TRBJ2-5; tentative D call: TRBD1 (6 bases). The CDR3 DNA sequence: TGTGCCAGCAGTAATCGGGCGACAGGTATATTACAAGAGACCCAGTACTTC. This translates into CASSNRATGILQETQYF.